The 20 T cell receptor beta chains listed next were all sequenced from one sample in a study of OX40 agonist ivuxolimab in advanced cancers. The table came from immunoSEQ multiplex PCR; TCRdb's copy has only in-frame clones and leaves some out. The sample carries under 35,000 clones, about 81% recorded once. Sequences were derived from CD4+ or CD8+ T cells sorted from blood, sampled in a trial of the OX40 agonist ivuxolimab. The receptors here all came from an adult with an advanced solid tumor such as melanoma, head and neck, liver or kidney cancer.

This chain connects TRBV20-1 to TRBJ2-5; tentative D call: TRBD1 (5 bases). The J call may be incorrect, as the DNA end agrees better with TRBJ2-7. The CDR3 runs 11 residues. Germline values: CDR1 DFQATT, CDR2 SNEGSKA (reference sequence). CDR3 in amino acids: CSARTGAEQYF. The CDR3 DNA is TGCAGTGCCCGCACAGGTGCCGAGCAGTACTTC.

The chain has TRBV7-9 and TRBJ1-4, with 7 bases identical to TRBD1. The ends lost 6 bases at V and 0 bases at J; junction bases unmatched: 16. The CDR3 runs 19 residues. CDR1 and CDR2 from the germline V gene are SEHNR and FQNEAQ (reference sequence). This CDR3 is CASRGGQRSSAATNEKLFF. The CDR3 coding sequence is TGTGCCAGCAGGGGGGGACAGAGGTCCTCCGCAGCAACTAATGAAAAACTGTTTTTT.

The rearrangement uses TRBV5-8 and TRBJ2-3; a possible D gene is TRBD2 (5 bases). Germline V gives CDR1 SGHTS, CDR2 YDEGEE. This CDR3 contains 16 residues. Between the trimmed V and J ends, which lost 4 bases and 1 base, there was a span of 16 bases. CDR3 sequence (DNA): TGTGCCAGCAGCCCGCGGGTGATGTCTGGCACAGATACGCAGTATTTT. Its translation: CASSPRVMSGTDTQYF.

Note on this clone: The same CDR3 is also encoded by other DNA sequences in this sample. CDR3 sequence: CASSLGSTDTQYF. DNA of the CDR3: TGTGCCAGCAGCTTAGGGAGCACAGATACGCAGTATTTT. V and J are TRBV5-6 and TRBJ2-3; D is undetermined. This CDR3 is built from 13 residues. With 2 bases removed from V and 0 bases from J, the gap between germline ends came to 4 bases. In germline, CDR1 is SGHDT, CDR2 YYEEEE.

The J gene is TRBJ2-7, the V gene TRBV5-5; 8 nucleotides agree with TRBD1. The germline gives CDR1 SGHKS, CDR2 YYEKEE (reference sequence). V shed 0 bases, J shed 2 bases, and the junction held 4 bases outside the gene matches. There are 15 residues in the CDR3. CDR3 nucleotide sequence: TGTGCCAGCAGCTTGGACAGGGGGGACACCTACGAGCAGTACTTC. This encodes CASSLDRGDTYEQYF.

This clone came up once. The CDR3 protein is CASRNDRKRNEKLFF. CDR3 bases: TGTGCCAGCAGAAACGACCGAAAACGTAATGAAAAACTGTTTTTT. V usage is TRBV6-1 and J usage is TRBJ1-4; D gene uncertain. The CDR3 loop spans 15 amino acids. The ends were cut back, 6 bases at V and 4 bases at J, with 15 bases in the middle. The germline V gene has CDR1 MNHNS and CDR2 SASEGT.

This chain connects TRBV7-2 to TRBJ2-1; D perhaps matches TRBD2 (6 bases). V shed 2 bases and J shed 9 bases, with 20 bases lying between them. This CDR3 is built from 16 residues. Germline CDR1 and CDR2: SGHTA and FQGNSA. The CDR3 loop is CASSLRGTEIAREQFF. CDR3 DNA sequence: TGTGCCAGCAGCTTACGTGGGACTGAGATCGCGCGTGAGCAGTTCTTC.

This clone has only a few counts. V and J are TRBV7-9 and TRBJ1-1, with D possibly TRBD1 on 5 matching bases. V was trimmed by 8 bases and J by 5 bases, leaving 27 bases between them. The germline CDR1 and CDR2 sequences are SEHNR and FQNEAQ (reference sequence). CDR3 length: 17 residues. CDR3 coding DNA: TGTGCCAGCGCCAGGAAACTCTATGGGGCCCGAGGAACTGAAGCTTTCTTT. Translation: CASARKLYGARGTEAFF.

The chain links TRBV6-4 to TRBJ2-3; 12 bases match TRBD2. This CDR3 comprises 14 residues. The V gene end was trimmed by 6 bases and the J gene end by 4 bases; junction bases not matched to a gene: 2. Germline V gives CDR1 MRHNA, CDR2 SNTAGT. CDR3 nucleotide sequence: TGTGCCAGCAGCCCTAGCGGGGGGGCAGATACGCAGTATTTT. It specifies CASSPSGGADTQYF.

DNA for the CDR3: TGTGCCAGCAGGTTTCAGGGGTACGGCGACGAGCAGTACTTC. Protein sequence: CASRFQGYGDEQYF. The gene calls are TRBV6-6 and TRBJ2-7, with TRBD1 as a possible D gene (6 bases). This CDR3 comprises 14 residues. Trimming took off 6 bases at V and 5 bases at J, with 17 bases between the two ends. The germline V gene has CDR1 MNHNY and CDR2 SVGAGI (reference sequence).

The rearrangement joins TRBV2 to TRBJ1-5; 9 bases are a match to TRBD1. Trimming at V came to 6 bases and at J to 5 bases, leaving 5 bases not matched to a gene. Germline-derived CDR1 and CDR2 are SNHLY and FYNNEI. The CDR3 spans 14 residues. CDR3 bases: TGTGCCAGCAGGACAGGGGGTACGCATCAGCCCCAGCATTTT. Translating it yields CASRTGGTHQPQHF.

The chain combines TRBV6-6 with TRBJ2-2; TRBD1 matches 8 bases. The CDR3 totals 16 residues. Germline values: CDR1 MNHNY, CDR2 SVGAGI (reference sequence). The V and J ends lost 6 bases and 1 base, in that order; junction bases with no gene match: 7. In DNA, the CDR3 is TGTGCCAGCAGGAATCTAGGGACAGGGAACACCGGGGAGCTGTTTTTT. Translating gives CASRNLGTGNTGELFF.

The CDR3 DNA reads TGTGCCAGCAGCTTAGCGTTTAGACTAGACGATGAGCAGTTCTTC. Translating it yields CASSLAFRLDDEQFF. The gene calls are TRBV7-2 and TRBJ2-1; D may be TRBD2 (6 bases). V shed 0 bases and J shed 8 bases, with 14 bases lying between them. Germline assignment: CDR1 SGHTA and CDR2 FQGNSA. The CDR3 is 15 residues long.

The V gene is TRBV7-3, the J gene TRBJ2-7; 8 positions match TRBD1. The CDR3 extends over 14 amino acids. Germline V gene sequence: CDR1 SGHTA, CDR2 FQGTGA. Losses at the gene ends were 5 bases for V and 7 bases for J; bases not matched to a gene: 10. Here the CDR3 DNA reads TGTGCCAGCAGCCTCAGGGGGCGCGCGGGGGAGCAGTACTTC. Its protein product is CASSLRGRAGEQYF.

In its sample, this clone was seen once. This rearrangement joins TRBV29-1 to TRBJ1-3; D is perhaps TRBD1 (5 bases). Trimming took off 7 bases at V and 0 bases at J, with 31 bases between the two ends. The CDR3 runs 20 residues. Germline V CDR1 and CDR2: SQVTM, ANQGSEA. The CDR3 bases are TGCAGCGCTGTGGCCTACCGTAGGGACCGGGGAGACTACTCTGGAAACACCATATATTTT. This sequence encodes CSAVAYRRDRGDYSGNTIYF.

This chain links TRBV6-5 with TRBJ2-1; the match to TRBD1 covers 11 bases. The V and J ends lost 8 bases and 4 bases, in that order; junction bases with no gene match: 1. The germline V gene has CDR1 MNHEY and CDR2 SVGAGI. This CDR3 comprises 13 residues. In nucleotides, the CDR3 is TGTGCCAGCGGACAGGGGGCTTACAATGAGCAGTTCTTC. It encodes CASGQGAYNEQFF.

The chain combines TRBV7-2 with TRBJ2-7, with D tentatively TRBD2 (8 bases). This CDR3 is 16 amino acids long. The V gene lost 2 bases and the J gene lost 2 bases, with 16 bases spanning the gap. CDR1 is SGHTA and CDR2 is FQGNSA in the germline V gene. In DNA, the CDR3 is TGTGCCAGCAGCTTACGGGGGGGCACAGGGGCCTACGAGCAGTACTTC. Translation: CASSLRGGTGAYEQYF.

The chain couples TRBV27 to TRBJ1-1; TRBD1 might be the D (6 bases). The germline gives CDR1 MNHEY, CDR2 SMNVEV (reference sequence). This CDR3 has 18 amino acids. V was cut by 6 bases and J by 1 base, with 24 bases left in between. The CDR3: CASRLRGGRSDRNTEAFF. The CDR3 DNA reads as TGTGCCAGCAGACTCCGGGGGGGCAGGAGCGATAGGAACACTGAAGCTTTCTTT.

The V call is TRBV9, the J call TRBJ2-7, with 9 bases fitting TRBD1. The V and J ends lost 4 bases and 5 bases, in that order; junction bases with no gene match: 10. Looked up from germline, CDR1 is SGDLS and CDR2 is YYNGEE. CDR3 length: 15 residues. The CDR3 DNA reads as TGTGCCAGCAGCCCCCTGGACAGGGGCATCGACGAGCAGTACTTC. It is translated as CASSPLDRGIDEQYF.

The V and J genes are TRBV10-3 and TRBJ2-7; D is possibly TRBD1 (6 bases). The germline V and J ends were trimmed by 6 bases and 1 base, with 10 bases remaining between them. Per germline, CDR1 ENHRY and CDR2 SYGVKD. The CDR3 is 13 amino acids. CDR3 nucleotide sequence: TGTGCCATCAGCCGGACAGAATCCTACGAGCAGTACTTC. Translation: CAISRTESYEQYF.